This T cell receptor beta chain was obtained from a study of beta chain features in type 1 diabetes (dated by TCRdb to 2017 to 2018). General notes on the study: Mean age, gender distribution, total cell number and subset yield were not different between patients and healthy donors. A total of about 99,000,000 sorted cells were examined across all samples, and RNA yield correlated strongly with the number of cells per subset. In the study, TCRB repertoires of sorted circulating CD4+ T cell subsets from recently diagnosed type 1 diabetes patients were compared with those of matched healthy donors. Regulatory and stem cell-like memory subsets were obtained from only 8 patients and roughly 8 healthy donors, while naive and central memory subsets were obtained from all 30 or so donors.

To note about this clone: Its antigen remains undetermined. No base quality values were provided; no much bigger clone lies one nucleotide off.

The entire isolated RNA was reverse transcribed using the High Capacity cDNA Reverse Transcription Kit, and thus expressed TCRB transcripts were sequenced. Naive, central memory and regulatory T cell samples underwent deep immunoSEQ sequencing, averaging roughly 3.5 million total reads per sample. After sorted cells were lysed in RLT buffer, RNA was extracted with DNase-treated RNeasy Micro or Mini kits, with the choice depending on cell number. Each cell subset was processed on its own to prevent cross-contamination, while patient and healthy donor samples were processed together. TCRB sequences were amplified from cDNA with the immunoSEQ multiplex PCR, producing 87-bp fragments spanning the CDR3 region. The amplicons were sequenced using the Illumina HiSeq platform. For the original study's pipeline: Synthetic template baselines were used to correct PCR bias computationally, reads within Hamming distance 2 were collapsed, and singletons that could not be merged were discarded. By aligning reads against IMGT, V, D and J genes, CDR3 length, and insertions or deletions at six rearrangement sites were assigned. Within each subset, clonotype counts were normalized to sorted cell number, after which true diversity and Gini coefficients were computed with the tcR R package. Repertoire sharing was quantified using the overlap coefficient calculated on TCRB nucleotide sequences. As a proxy for the pre-selection repertoire, out-of-frame TCRB sequences from naive cells were analyzed. TCRdb retrieved this table from immuneACCESS and kept in-frame rearrangements only. Not all clones are present; in checked studies, unresolved V genes account for under half, and no reason is known for the remainder. V and J calls and clone size follow that table, whereas D and trimming were derived from the DNA. For this sample there are hundreds of thousands of clones; 10% to 15% appear just once. About 0.01% of the sample rests with the top ten.

Overall study outcomes, separate from this receptor: Shorter templates might have been favored by PCR, but patient and control samples were amplified and corrected together, so both groups would have been affected equally by any skew. Only small numbers of individuals were included in the HLA sub-analyses, which left unresolved whether HLA type had any influence on TCRB rearrangement. At VDJ recombination sites, type 1 diabetes patients had fewer insertions and more deleted nucleotides, which implies abnormalities in thymic rearrangement. In all four CD4+ subsets, TCRB CDR3 length was moderately but significantly shorter in type 1 diabetes patients. Naive, central memory and regulatory TCRB repertoires appeared to be more similar among patients than among healthy donors. Sequencing cDNA rather than genomic DNA could over-represent highly expressing activated cells, although activation and CD3 levels did not differ between groups.

A single peripheral blood draw of approximately 0.11 L on average was collected from each donor into heparinised tubes. Using a panel that included CD45RO, CCR7, CD25, CD127, CD95 and CD27, naive, central memory, regulatory and stem cell-like memory CD4+ T cells were sorted on a BD FACSAria II. All sorted populations exceeded 95% purity. Right away, PBMCs were isolated by Lymphoprep density gradient centrifugation and were stained directly, with no culture step. Samples were stained and sorted in pairs, with one healthy donor and one patient per experiment, so that batch effects were minimized. According to the germline V gene, CDR1 reads KGHSH and CDR2 reads LQKENI. From the cysteine up to the phenylalanine, the CDR3 has a length of 18 residues. Here the CDR3 DNA is all that survives: 54 bases in frame from base 1. V loses 4 bases at its end and J loses 4 bases; junction bases beyond the gene matches: 9.

Sequenced material: naive CD4+ T cells from blood. In the paper's terms, the cell subset or site label means: true naive CD4+ T cells. The sequence came from a woman aged 18-29 years with type 1 diabetes. The chain is encoded by TRBV18 joined to TRBJ2-2; TRBD2 matches 13 bases in the middle. The nucleotide sequence reads TGTGCCAGCTCACGGACCGGGACTAGCGGGGTCTCCACCGGGGAGCTGTTTTTT. Its protein reads: CASSRTGTSGVSTGELFF.